This T cell receptor beta chain stems from a study of T cell repertoires in cytomegalovirus infection. In the study overall: The authors relied on CMV epitopes, both recently identified HLA-C-restricted and well-studied HLA-B-restricted.

Points on this clonotype: As yet, its antigen is unknown.

One entry per CDR3 protein results from TCRdb running MiXCR on the reads. The sample has hundreds of thousands of distinct CDR3 sequences, approximately 32% seen once. CDR1 is SGHNT and CDR2 is YYREEE in the germline V gene (reference sequence). The CDR3 is 15 residues long. Trimming removed 4 bases from V and 0 bases from J; junction bases left unmatched: 3. The sample was cultured PBMCs, taken from culture after CMV antigen stimulation. The clonotype was recovered from a human donor in good health (CMV status not recorded). Some clones in this sample may be carry-over from other donors' samples. V gene TRBV5-4 combines with J gene TRBJ2-1; 8 nucleotides agree with TRBD2. In DNA form, the CDR3 reads TGTGCCAGCAGCCCGGGGGGGGCCTCCTACAATGAGCAGTTCTTC. As protein: CASSPGGASYNEQFF.